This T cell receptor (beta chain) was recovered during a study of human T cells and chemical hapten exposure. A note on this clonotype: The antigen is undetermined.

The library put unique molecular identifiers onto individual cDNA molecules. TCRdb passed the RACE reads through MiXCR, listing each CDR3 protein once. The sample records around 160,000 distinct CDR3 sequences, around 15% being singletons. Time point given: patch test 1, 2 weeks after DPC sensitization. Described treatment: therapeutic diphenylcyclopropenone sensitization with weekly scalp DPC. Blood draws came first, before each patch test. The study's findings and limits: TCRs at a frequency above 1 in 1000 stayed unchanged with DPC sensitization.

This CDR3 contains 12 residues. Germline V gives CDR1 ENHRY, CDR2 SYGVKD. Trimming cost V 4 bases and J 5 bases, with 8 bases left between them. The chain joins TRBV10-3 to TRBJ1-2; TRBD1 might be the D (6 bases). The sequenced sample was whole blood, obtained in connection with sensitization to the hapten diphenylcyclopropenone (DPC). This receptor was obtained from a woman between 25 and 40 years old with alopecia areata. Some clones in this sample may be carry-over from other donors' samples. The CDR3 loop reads CAISGTVYGYTF. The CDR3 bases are TGTGCCATCAGTGGGACAGTATATGGCTACACCTTC.